This is a list of T cell receptor beta chains from one sample in a study of cytomegalovirus exposure and HLA in healthy donors. Profiling relied on immunoSEQ multiplex PCR, and the TCRdb table lists in-frame clones only, not all of them. This sample has about 110,000 clones, with approximately 90% found just once. The source material was PBMCs. These receptor sequences come from a woman under 30 in good health and CMV-seropositive. CDR3s include the opening cysteine and the closing phenylalanine or tryptophan. A D gene is named only where the DNA matches it firmly. Expanded clones are given a class, and other clones once, few, many or no size at all.

>TRBJ2-3|TRBD2|TRBV11-2|-
TGTGCCAGCAGCTTAGGATATCGGGGGGGTAGCACAGATACGCAGTATTTT
CASSLGYRGGSTDTQYF
>TRBJ1-4|TRBD1|TRBV6-5|-
TGTGCCAGCAGTCCCGGACAGGTGAATGAAAAACTGTTTTTT
CASSPGQVNEKLFF
>TRBJ2-7|TRBD1|TRBV28|-
TGTGCCAGCAGTATCCGGGACAGGGTGGGTAACGACTTC
CASSIRDRVGNDF
>TRBJ2-3|TRBD1|TRBV5-1|-
TGCGCCAGCAGCTTAGGGACAGGGGGAAGCACAGATACGCAGTATTTT
CASSLGTGGSTDTQYF
>TRBJ2-1|TRBD2|TRBV9|-
TGTGCCAGCAGCGCCCGGGGGGGCTCCTACAATGAGCAGTTCTTC
CASSARGGSYNEQFF
>TRBJ1-6|TRBD1|TRBV6-5|-
TGTGCCAGCAGTTACTCGGGACAGGGGATCTTTTCACCCCTCCACTTT
CASSYSGQGIFSPLHF
>TRBJ2-2|-|TRBV4-1|-
TGCGCCAGCAGCCGAGAGTGGGCGGGGCGGAAAAACACCGGGGAGCTGTTTTTT
CASSREWAGRKNTGELFF
>TRBJ1-5|TRBD1|TRBV6-6|once
TGTGCCAGCAGCCCCACAGGGGGCTCCAATCAGCCCCAGCATTTT
CASSPTGGSNQPQHF
>TRBJ1-6|-|TRBV7-8|-
TGTGCCAGCAGCTCCAAATCAGGGTATAATTCACCCCTCCACTTT
CASSSKSGYNSPLHF
>TRBJ1-2|-|TRBV18|-
TGTGCCAGCTCACCTTACAGGGAGGGAGACTATGGCTACACCTTC
CASSPYREGDYGYTF
>TRBJ2-3|-|TRBV28|-
TGTGCCAGCAGCTCAGGGCTAAGGACAGATACGCAGTATTTT
CASSSGLRTDTQYF
>TRBJ2-5|-|TRBV5-1|-
TGCGCCAGCAGCTTGACCTCGACTAGGTACCAAGAGACCCAGTACTTC
CASSLTSTRYQETQYF
>TRBJ1-1|TRBD1|TRBV28|-
TGTGCCAGCAGTCTCTCCGGGACAGGCACTGAAGCTTTCTTT
CASSLSGTGTEAFF
>TRBJ1-5|-|TRBV7-9|-
TGTGCCAGCAGCCCCCAGGGTGGGACCCAGCATTTT
CASSPQGGTQHF
>TRBJ1-5|TRBD1|TRBV23-1|-
TGCGCCAGCAGTCAATCAGGCCGGGACAGATCCTATAGCAATCAGCCCCAGCATTTT
CASSQSGRDRSYSNQPQHF
>TRBJ2-7|TRBD2|TRBV2|-
TGTGCCAGCACCGAGCGGGGGGCAACCCTAAATTACGAGCAGTACTTC
CASTERGATLNYEQYF
>TRBJ1-2|TRBD1|TRBV2|-
TGTGCCAGCAACGGACAGGGGGCGATTTATGGCTACACCTTC
CASNGQGAIYGYTF